A selection of T cell receptor beta chains follows, all from one sample in a study of OX40 agonist ivuxolimab in advanced cancers. Here immunoSEQ multiplex PCR was the method, and the copy in TCRdb shows in-frame clones only, minus some. The sample holds 38,000 or so clones; about 88% are singletons and the top ten take 35% to 45%. The specimen comprised CD4+ or CD8+ T cells sorted from blood, sampled in a trial of the OX40 agonist ivuxolimab. These receptors were collected from an adult with an advanced solid tumor such as melanoma, head and neck, liver or kidney cancer. The CDR3 runs from the conserved cysteine through the conserved F or W.

V	length	CDR3
TRBV19	13	CASSARGRTEAFF
TRBV19	15	CASSGRTPYNSPLHF
TRBV19	12	CASMRGPYEQYF
TRBV28	19	CASSLLGQWGPGDSDGYTF
TRBV4-3	15	CASSQNRDSSYEQYF
TRBV6-6	16	CASSPFEGGAGDTQYF
TRBV6-5	14	CASSYSGGYNEQFF
TRBV11-3	13	CASSGSTTDTQYF
TRBV11-3	13	CASSSGQTYEQYF
TRBV7-9	17	CASSSRDRGHANEKLFF
TRBV7-6	15	CASSLSPSGGETQYF
TRBV7-2	15	CASSFTGTGDYEQYF
TRBV7-9	14	CASSPDRGTYEQYF
TRBV5-1	14	CASSLDAGGTEAFF
TRBV6-6	14	CASDTQGTGNEQFF
TRBV4-3	17	CASSQDPSGGGYNEQFF
TRBV6-6	13	CASSRRQQETQYF
TRBV2	15	CASTSGVGSNQPQHF
TRBV27	18	CASSPPGLAGANRGEQFF
TRBV4-3	14	CASSQERTGYKQYF
TRBV4-1	13	CASSQERGNEQFF
TRBV5-6	14	CASSLWGARDEQYF
TRBV13	16	CASSSPDSKGGETQYF
TRBV9	13	CASSGGTGDEAFF
TRBV7-2	17	CASSLLGGWGAQEKLFF
TRBV19	14	CASSPRTGNEKLFF
TRBV9	15	CASSVVGQGGDEQFF
TRBV2	12	CGRSGTQNEQFF
TRBV27	14	CASSLFKGLGEQFF
TRBV29-1	11	CSVEVYTEQYF
TRBV28	13	CASRRTSGWEQYF
TRBV4-3	17	CASSQDLPRQGGYGYTF
TRBV7-9	14	CASSPTGNQETQYF